Each of the 8 T cell receptor beta chains below was sequenced from the same sample in a study of OX40 agonist ivuxolimab in advanced cancers. Clones were read by immunoSEQ multiplex PCR, and TCRdb kept only the in-frame ones, dropping some. The sample has 80,000 to 100,000 clones, 94% seen once. The starting material was CD4+ or CD8+ T cells sorted from blood, obtained in a trial of the OX40 agonist ivuxolimab. Every receptor here comes from an adult with an advanced solid tumor such as melanoma, head and neck, liver or kidney cancer.

This sequence joins TRBV27 and TRBJ1-2; D not resolved. Trimming took off 1 base at V and 8 bases at J, with 17 bases between the two ends. The germline CDR1 and CDR2 sequences are MNHEY and SMNVEV (reference sequence). This CDR3 contains 15 residues. CDR3: CASSLYPGSMEGYTF. CDR3 bases: TGTGCCAGCAGTTTATATCCGGGTTCTATGGAGGGCTACACCTTC.

The sample holds one count of this clone. The chain links TRBV6-6 to TRBJ1-2; no reliable D call. V shed 5 bases and J shed 4 bases, with 11 bases lying between them. Per germline, CDR1 MNHNY and CDR2 SVGAGI (reference sequence). This CDR3 comprises 13 residues. As DNA, the CDR3 is TGTGCCAGCAGTCCGCGCTCTTCCTATGGCTACACCTTC. Protein sequence: CASSPRSSYGYTF.

This clone was recorded only once. The rearrangement uses TRBV10-2 and TRBJ2-1, with 8 bases identical to TRBD1. The CDR3 spans 14 residues. Germline V lookup: CDR1 WSHSY, CDR2 SAAADI. The V gene end was trimmed by 6 bases and the J gene end by 4 bases; junction bases not matched to a gene: 5. CDR3 protein: CASSDRGAYNEQFF. CDR3 DNA sequence: TGCGCCAGCAGCGACAGGGGAGCTTACAATGAGCAGTTCTTC.

This chain connects TRBV9 to TRBJ1-3; D gene ambiguous. V lost 0 bases and J lost 0, with 13 bases in between. The CDR3 spans 17 residues. CDR1 and CDR2 from the germline V gene are SGDLS and YYNGEE. Here the CDR3 reads CASSVEVGLRSGNTIYF. The CDR3 DNA is TGTGCCAGCAGCGTAGAAGTAGGCCTCCGCTCTGGAAACACCATATATTTT.

The chain uses TRBV7-6 and TRBJ2-1, with no clear D. Germline assignment: CDR1 SGHVS and CDR2 FNYEAQ. The CDR3 has 15 residues. V shed 1 base and J shed 0 bases, with 7 bases lying between them. CDR3 nucleotide sequence: TGTGCCAGCAGCTTAGGGGCGAGCTCCTACAATGAGCAGTTCTTC. This codes for CASSLGASSYNEQFF.

The chain combines TRBV28 with TRBJ2-1; 8 positions agree with TRBD2. From germline, CDR1 is MDHEN and CDR2 SYDVKM. The CDR3 spans 17 residues. V shed 3 bases, J shed 4 bases, and the junction held 11 bases outside the gene matches. The CDR3 loop is CASSFPPRGGQYNEQFF. The CDR3 DNA is TGTGCCAGCAGTTTCCCCCCTCGGGGGGGGCAGTACAATGAGCAGTTCTTC.

This sequence joins TRBV4-3 and TRBJ1-1; D is unresolved. The length of the CDR3 is 13 residues. V lost 0 bases and J lost 8, with 10 bases in between. Germline V lookup: CDR1 LGHNA, CDR2 YSLEER. CDR3 loop: CASSQDRFGEAFF. The CDR3, as DNA: TGCGCCAGCAGCCAAGATCGGTTCGGGGAAGCTTTCTTT.

This chain links TRBV6-5 with TRBJ2-3; D remains ambiguous. CDR1 is MNHEY, CDR2 SVGAGI, per germline. This CDR3 spans 15 amino acids. V shed 0 bases and J shed 0 bases, with 7 bases lying between them. CDR3 bases: TGTGCCAGCAGTTACTCGCTGACTAGCACAGATACGCAGTATTTT. As protein: CASSYSLTSTDTQYF.